These T cell receptor beta chains were read from a single sample in a study of blood T cell repertoires in COVID-19. Method: immunoSEQ multiplex PCR; TCRdb's copy keeps in-frame clones and lacks some. Of 80,000 to 95,000 clones listed, 75% to 90% were seen once; the top ten hold around 38%. Sequencing used peripheral blood. All receptors derive from a man older than 75 with acute or convalescent COVID-19. The CDR3 runs from the conserved cysteine through the conserved F or W. A D gene is named only where the DNA matches it firmly. Not all rows give a size; the values are once, few, many and, for expanded clones, a class.

clone size: NA
D gene: TRBD1
J gene: TRBJ2-7
V gene: TRBV5-1
CDR3 protein: CASSSHPPAGAGGWSSYEQYF
CDR3 DNA: TGCGCCAGCAGCTCCCACCCCCCGGCAGGCGCAGGGGGCTGGAGCTCCTACGAGCAGTACTTC

clone size: NA
D gene: TRBD2
J gene: TRBJ2-2
V gene: TRBV5-6
CDR3 protein: CASSSRDYRLTGELFF
CDR3 DNA: TGTGCCAGCAGCAGCCGGGACTATAGGTTGACCGGGGAGCTGTTTTTT

clone size: NA
D gene: NA
J gene: TRBJ2-5
V gene: TRBV6-6
CDR3 protein: CASSSPGAQGETQYF
CDR3 DNA: TGTGCCAGCAGTTCCCCAGGGGCCCAGGGAGAGACCCAGTACTTC

clone size: NA
D gene: NA
J gene: TRBJ2-1
V gene: TRBV6-5
CDR3 protein: CASSYRRPNNEQFF
CDR3 DNA: TGTGCCAGCAGTTACCGGAGGCCTAACAATGAGCAGTTCTTC

clone size: NA
D gene: NA
J gene: TRBJ2-5
V gene: TRBV5-1
CDR3 protein: CASSPLSGGETQYF
CDR3 DNA: TGCGCCAGCAGCCCCCTGTCGGGTGGGGAGACCCAGTACTTC

clone size: NA
D gene: NA
J gene: TRBJ2-7
V gene: TRBV5-1
CDR3 protein: CASSSEPHRSDEQYF
CDR3 DNA: TGCGCCAGCAGCAGCGAGCCTCACAGGAGTGACGAGCAGTACTTC

clone size: NA
D gene: TRBD2
J gene: TRBJ2-3
V gene: TRBV4-1
CDR3 protein: CASSQDPGSGRVTDTQYF
CDR3 DNA: TGCGCCAGCAGCCAAGATCCCGGGAGCGGGAGGGTCACAGATACGCAGTATTTT

clone size: NA
D gene: NA
J gene: TRBJ2-2
V gene: TRBV5-4
CDR3 protein: CASSRGGALGTGELFF
CDR3 DNA: TGTGCCAGCAGCAGGGGGGGGGCCCTGGGCACCGGGGAGCTGTTTTTT

clone size: once
D gene: NA
J gene: TRBJ2-7
V gene: TRBV10-3
CDR3 protein: CAISELGAGNEQYF
CDR3 DNA: TGTGCCATCAGTGAGTTGGGGGCCGGGAACGAGCAGTACTTC

clone size: NA
D gene: NA
J gene: TRBJ2-3
V gene: TRBV9
CDR3 protein: CASSAVGASTDTQYF
CDR3 DNA: TGTGCCAGCAGCGCGGTCGGAGCTAGCACAGATACGCAGTATTTT

clone size: NA
D gene: NA
J gene: TRBJ1-2
V gene: TRBV28
CDR3 protein: CASSLSPDTGGYTF
CDR3 DNA: TGTGCCAGCAGTTTATCCCCCGACACGGGGGGCTACACCTTC

clone size: NA
D gene: TRBD1
J gene: TRBJ1-3
V gene: TRBV18
CDR3 protein: CASSQLRDRGLNTIYF
CDR3 DNA: TGTGCCAGCTCGCAACTCCGGGACAGGGGTCTTAACACCATATATTTT

clone size: NA
D gene: NA
J gene: TRBJ2-1
V gene: TRBV18
CDR3 protein: CASSPSFGDEQFF
CDR3 DNA: TGTGCCAGCTCACCATCTTTCGGAGATGAGCAGTTCTTC

clone size: NA
D gene: TRBD2
J gene: TRBJ2-7
V gene: TRBV6-2/TRBV6-3
CDR3 protein: CASSYALAGSSYEQYF
CDR3 DNA: TGTGCCAGCAGTTACGCGCTAGCGGGGAGCTCCTACGAGCAGTACTTC

clone size: NA
D gene: TRBD1
J gene: TRBJ1-1
V gene: TRBV6-5
CDR3 protein: CASSRQGAYTEAFF
CDR3 DNA: TGTGCCAGCAGTAGACAGGGGGCTTATACTGAAGCTTTCTTT

clone size: NA
D gene: TRBD1
J gene: TRBJ2-3
V gene: TRBV6-2/TRBV6-3
CDR3 protein: CASSYPRGQGFTDTQYF
CDR3 DNA: TGTGCCAGCAGTTACCCAAGGGGGCAAGGGTTCACAGATACGCAGTATTTT

clone size: NA
D gene: NA
J gene: TRBJ2-5
V gene: TRBV6-5
CDR3 protein: CASNRADETQYF
CDR3 DNA: TGTGCCAGCAACCGCGCGGATGAGACCCAGTACTTC

clone size: NA
D gene: NA
J gene: TRBJ1-2
V gene: TRBV6-5
CDR3 protein: CASSTRGAQGGYTF
CDR3 DNA: TGTGCCAGCAGCACCCGGGGGGCACAAGGTGGCTACACCTTC

clone size: NA
D gene: TRBD2
J gene: TRBJ2-1
V gene: TRBV7-6
CDR3 protein: CASSFDSSGSSSYNEQFF
CDR3 DNA: TGTGCCAGCAGCTTTGATTCTAGCGGTTCTAGCTCCTACAATGAGCAGTTCTTC

clone size: NA
D gene: NA
J gene: TRBJ1-2
V gene: TRBV6-5
CDR3 protein: CASSYPGFGYTF
CDR3 DNA: TGTGCCAGCAGTTACCCGGGGTTCGGCTACACCTTC

clone size: NA
D gene: TRBD1
J gene: TRBJ2-7
V gene: TRBV28
CDR3 protein: CASSRQGRNEQYF
CDR3 DNA: TGTGCCAGCAGTAGACAGGGCAGAAACGAGCAGTACTTC

clone size: few
D gene: NA
J gene: TRBJ2-7
V gene: TRBV27
CDR3 protein: CASSVLYEQYF
CDR3 DNA: TGTGCCAGCAGTGTCCTCTACGAGCAGTACTTC

clone size: NA
D gene: NA
J gene: TRBJ2-7
V gene: TRBV3-1/TRBV3-2
CDR3 protein: CASSPSPRVHEQYF
CDR3 DNA: TGTGCCAGCAGCCCCTCCCCGCGGGTTCACGAGCAGTACTTC

clone size: NA
D gene: TRBD2
J gene: TRBJ2-3
V gene: TRBV23-1
CDR3 protein: CASSQLLAVSSTDTQYF
CDR3 DNA: TGCGCCAGCAGTCAACTCCTAGCGGTTTCTAGCACAGATACGCAGTATTTT

clone size: NA
D gene: TRBD1
J gene: TRBJ2-3
V gene: TRBV7-9
CDR3 protein: CASSLTGTVSTDTQYF
CDR3 DNA: TGTGCCAGCAGCTTAACAGGGACAGTTAGCACAGATACGCAGTATTTT

clone size: NA
D gene: NA
J gene: TRBJ1-1
V gene: TRBV2
CDR3 protein: CASSPRGWTEAFF
CDR3 DNA: TGTGCCAGCAGTCCCAGGGGATGGACTGAAGCTTTCTTT

clone size: NA
D gene: NA
J gene: TRBJ1-1
V gene: TRBV11-2
CDR3 protein: CASAIDMNTEAFF
CDR3 DNA: TGTGCCAGCGCCATCGACATGAACACTGAAGCTTTCTTT

clone size: few
D gene: TRBD1
J gene: TRBJ2-7
V gene: TRBV6-2/TRBV6-3
CDR3 protein: CASNPRDRTYEQYF
CDR3 DNA: TGTGCCAGCAACCCGCGGGACAGGACCTACGAGCAGTACTTC

clone size: NA
D gene: TRBD2
J gene: TRBJ2-7
V gene: TRBV7-3
CDR3 protein: CASSLTSASGNGEQYF
CDR3 DNA: TGTGCCAGCAGCTTAACATCAGCTAGCGGGAATGGCGAGCAGTACTTC

clone size: NA
D gene: TRBD1
J gene: TRBJ1-2
V gene: TRBV30
CDR3 protein: CAWKSTGGVDGYTF
CDR3 DNA: TGTGCCTGGAAAAGTACAGGGGGCGTAGATGGCTACACCTTC

clone size: NA
D gene: NA
J gene: TRBJ2-1
V gene: TRBV5-1
CDR3 protein: CASSPRPTISYNEQFF
CDR3 DNA: TGCGCCAGCAGCCCAAGACCTACTATTTCCTACAATGAGCAGTTCTTC

clone size: NA
D gene: NA
J gene: TRBJ1-1
V gene: TRBV6-5
CDR3 protein: CASSYSGSMNTEAFF
CDR3 DNA: TGTGCCAGCAGTTACTCTGGCAGTATGAACACTGAAGCTTTCTTT

clone size: NA
D gene: TRBD2
J gene: TRBJ2-3
V gene: TRBV6-1
CDR3 protein: CASSVLTGTSGRNTDTQYF
CDR3 DNA: TGTGCCAGCAGTGTACTAACCGGGACTAGCGGGAGGAACACAGATACGCAGTATTTT

clone size: NA
D gene: TRBD2
J gene: TRBJ2-7
V gene: TRBV13
CDR3 protein: CASGFSGVSYEQYF
CDR3 DNA: TGTGCCAGCGGTTTTAGCGGGGTTTCCTACGAGCAGTACTTC

clone size: few
D gene: NA
J gene: TRBJ1-6
V gene: TRBV7-2
CDR3 protein: CASSLNNSPLHF
CDR3 DNA: TGTGCCAGCAGTCTTAATAATTCACCCCTCCACTTT

clone size: NA
D gene: NA
J gene: TRBJ1-5
V gene: TRBV28
CDR3 protein: CASSEYQPQHF
CDR3 DNA: TGTGCCAGCAGCGAGTATCAGCCCCAGCATTTT

clone size: NA
D gene: NA
J gene: TRBJ2-3
V gene: TRBV7-3
CDR3 protein: CASTASGKKGDTQYF
CDR3 DNA: TGTGCCAGCACCGCTTCTGGGAAGAAGGGGGATACGCAGTATTTT

clone size: NA
D gene: NA
J gene: TRBJ2-3
V gene: TRBV7-2
CDR3 protein: CASRLTSTDTQYF
CDR3 DNA: TGTGCCAGCAGACTAACTAGCACAGATACGCAGTATTTT

clone size: NA
D gene: NA
J gene: TRBJ1-6
V gene: TRBV19
CDR3 protein: CASSISGQVASPLHF
CDR3 DNA: TGTGCCAGTAGTATATCCGGCCAGGTGGCTTCACCCCTCCACTTT

clone size: NA
D gene: NA
J gene: TRBJ2-2
V gene: TRBV30
CDR3 protein: CAWSVQGGTGELFF
CDR3 DNA: TGTGCCTGGAGTGTCCAGGGGGGCACCGGGGAGCTGTTTTTT

clone size: NA
D gene: TRBD2
J gene: TRBJ2-3
V gene: TRBV5-1
CDR3 protein: CASSVSGSGADTQYF
CDR3 DNA: TGCGCCAGCAGCGTTAGCGGGAGTGGAGCAGATACGCAGTATTTT

clone size: once
D gene: NA
J gene: TRBJ2-5
V gene: TRBV9
CDR3 protein: CASSVASAETQYF
CDR3 DNA: TGTGCCAGCAGCGTAGCCTCTGCGGAGACCCAGTACTTC

clone size: NA
D gene: NA
J gene: TRBJ2-7
V gene: TRBV5-4
CDR3 protein: CASSLGIGDYEQYF
CDR3 DNA: TGTGCCAGCAGCTTGGGAATTGGAGACTACGAGCAGTACTTC

clone size: NA
D gene: NA
J gene: TRBJ2-1
V gene: TRBV6-5
CDR3 protein: CASSYGGGRRYNEQFF
CDR3 DNA: TGTGCCAGCAGTTATGGGGGCGGGAGACGGTACAATGAGCAGTTCTTC

clone size: NA
D gene: NA
J gene: TRBJ1-4
V gene: TRBV15
CDR3 protein: CATSLGVTNEKLFF
CDR3 DNA: TGTGCCACTTCCCTCGGGGTAACTAATGAAAAACTGTTTTTT

clone size: NA
D gene: NA
J gene: TRBJ1-4
V gene: TRBV18
CDR3 protein: CASSPPAGGREKLFF
CDR3 DNA: TGTGCCAGCTCACCACCGGCGGGGGGTCGAGAAAAACTGTTTTTT

clone size: NA
D gene: TRBD1
J gene: TRBJ2-7
V gene: TRBV4-3
CDR3 protein: CASSLWTGTYEQYF
CDR3 DNA: TGCGCCAGCAGCCTATGGACAGGGACCTACGAGCAGTACTTC

clone size: NA
D gene: TRBD1
J gene: TRBJ1-5
V gene: TRBV5-1
CDR3 protein: CASTDRESNQPQHF
CDR3 DNA: TGCGCCAGCACCGACAGGGAAAGCAATCAGCCCCAGCATTTT

clone size: NA
D gene: TRBD2
J gene: TRBJ2-5
V gene: TRBV19
CDR3 protein: CASNSGTSGAIYF
CDR3 DNA: TGTGCCAGTAATTCCGGGACTAGCGGGGCCATATACTTC

clone size: NA
D gene: NA
J gene: TRBJ1-5
V gene: TRBV7-2
CDR3 protein: CASSSGTYSNQPQHF
CDR3 DNA: TGTGCCAGCAGCTCCGGGACTTATAGCAATCAGCCCCAGCATTTT

clone size: NA
D gene: NA
J gene: TRBJ1-1
V gene: TRBV10-3
CDR3 protein: CAISGQLNTEAFF
CDR3 DNA: TGTGCCATCAGCGGACAGCTGAACACTGAAGCTTTCTTT

clone size: NA
D gene: TRBD2
J gene: TRBJ2-3
V gene: TRBV7-3
CDR3 protein: CASSTGAGVGADTQYF
CDR3 DNA: TGTGCCAGCAGCACAGGAGCGGGAGTGGGTGCAGATACGCAGTATTTT

clone size: NA
D gene: TRBD1
J gene: TRBJ1-4
V gene: TRBV3-1/TRBV3-2
CDR3 protein: CASSLTGEGNEKLFF
CDR3 DNA: TGTGCCAGCAGCCTCACAGGGGAAGGGAATGAAAAACTGTTTTTT

clone size: once
D gene: TRBD2
J gene: TRBJ2-5
V gene: TRBV19
CDR3 protein: CASRPGLALQETQYF
CDR3 DNA: TGTGCCAGTAGACCTGGACTAGCGTTACAAGAGACCCAGTACTTC

clone size: NA
D gene: NA
J gene: TRBJ1-2
V gene: TRBV7-9
CDR3 protein: CASSLPLTGIYGYTF
CDR3 DNA: TGTGCCAGCAGTCTACCCCTTACAGGGATCTATGGCTACACCTTC